Shown below are 10 T cell receptor beta chains from a single sample sequenced in a study of blood T cell repertoires in COVID-19. Only in-frame clones appear in the TCRdb table, and some are missing; sequencing was by immunoSEQ multiplex PCR. The table lists tens of thousands of clones, approximately 90% of them singletons. Sequenced: PBMCs or T cells enriched from blood (not recorded which). These TCRs come from a woman aged 40 to 50 who had recovered from COVID-19.

The chain links TRBV7-9 to TRBJ2-3, with TRBD2 as a possible D gene (7 bases). The CDR3 sequence is 16 residues long. Trimming stripped 5 bases from V and 1 base from J, with 16 bases between. Germline CDR1 is SEHNR and CDR2 is FQNEAQ (reference sequence). CDR3 residues: CASSRTGGGRTDTQYF. Written as DNA, the CDR3 is TGTGCCAGCAGCCGCACCGGCGGGGGCCGCACAGATACGCAGTATTTT.

The chain is built from TRBV11-2 and TRBJ2-3; 7 bases map to TRBD2. J was trimmed by 1 base and V by 2 bases; bases with no gene match: 6. Per germline, CDR1 SGHAT and CDR2 FQNNGV. This CDR3 has 16 amino acids. The CDR3 loop is CASSLLSGGGTDTQYF. CDR3 DNA: TGTGCCAGCAGCTTATTATCGGGGGGTGGCACAGATACGCAGTATTTT.

CDR3 DNA sequence: TGTGCCAGTAGTATAGATCTGGCGGGACCCCCGTTCTTC. Translation: CASSIDLAGPPFF. The J gene is TRBJ2-1, the V gene TRBV19, with a tentative D call TRBD2 (6 bases). Per germline, CDR1 LNHDA and CDR2 SQIVND (reference sequence). The CDR3 is 13 amino acids. The V end was cut by 0 bases, the J end by 15 bases, with 15 bases between.

The gene calls are TRBV27 and TRBJ1-1; the D is unclear. This CDR3 region has 11 residues. V dropped 9 bases and J dropped 11 bases, with 16 bases sitting between them. Germline CDR1 is MNHEY and CDR2 is SMNVEV (reference sequence). CDR3 region: CASATEGRAFF. CDR3 sequence (DNA): TGTGCCAGTGCGACGGAAGGGAGGGCTTTCTTT.

This sequence joins TRBV5-1 and TRBJ2-6; D not resolved. The CDR3 spans 15 residues. The germline V and J ends were trimmed by 4 bases and 1 base, with 9 bases remaining between them. Germline V gene sequence: CDR1 SGHRS, CDR2 YFSETQ. The CDR3 nucleotides are TGCGCCAGCAGCCAGGCCCCTTCTGGGGCCAACGTCCTGACTTTC. Translated, it gives CASSQAPSGANVLTF.

V gene TRBV6-5 combines with J gene TRBJ2-1; D perhaps matches TRBD2 (6 bases). The CDR3 sequence is 14 residues long. Between the trimmed V and J ends, which lost 10 bases and 4 bases, there was a span of 17 bases. CDR1 MNHEY and CDR2 SVGAGI come from the germline V gene. CDR3 nucleotide sequence: TGTGCCACCACCGCGGGACCCAATTACAATGAGCAGTTCTTC. Its protein is CATTAGPNYNEQFF.

The genes are TRBV6-2 or TRBV6-3 and TRBJ2-6; maybe TRBD2 (5 bases). The CDR3 spans 17 residues. Deletions cut 2 bases from V and 0 bases from J, with 11 bases between. Germline V gene lookup returns CDR1 MNHEY and CDR2 SVGEGT. The CDR3 sequence: CASSYLGDSSGANVLTF. The CDR3 coding sequence is TGTGCCAGCAGTTACCTGGGAGATAGCTCTGGGGCCAACGTCCTGACTTTC.

The rearrangement joins TRBV6-5 to TRBJ2-1; 9 bases are a match to TRBD1. The germline gives CDR1 MNHEY, CDR2 SVGAGI. V shed 7 bases, J shed 8 bases, and the junction held 12 bases outside the gene matches. The CDR3 totals 15 residues. CDR3 sequence (DNA): TGTGCCAGCAAAGCCCGGGACAGGGTCACCGATGAGCAGTTCTTC. This encodes CASKARDRVTDEQFF.

The chain carries TRBV5-1 and TRBJ2-3; 10 bases agree with TRBD2. This CDR3 region has 15 residues. From germline, CDR1 is SGHRS and CDR2 YFSETQ. V was pared by 4 bases and J by 3 bases, with 5 bases of the junction left unmatched. The CDR3 DNA follows: TGCGCCAGCAGCCTCCAGCGGGGGGGGACAGATACGCAGTATTTT. It yields the protein CASSLQRGGTDTQYF. Supplemented by reference TRBV5-1 and TRBJ2-3, the full variable domain reads KAGVTQTPRYLIKTRGQQVTLSCSPISGHRSVSWYQQTPGQGLQFLFEYFSETQRNKGNFPGRFSGRQFSNSRSEMNVSTLELGDSALYLCASSLQRGGTDTQYFGPGTRLTVL.

The chain couples TRBV2 to TRBJ2-7, with 11 bases identical to TRBD1. The V gene's germline CDR1 is SNHLY and CDR2 FYNNEI. This CDR3 has 13 amino acids. V was pared by 6 bases and J by 4 bases, with 2 bases of the junction left unmatched. This CDR3 reads CASRGTGGYEQYF. CDR3 bases: TGTGCCAGCAGGGGGACAGGGGGGTACGAGCAGTACTTC.